The source of this T cell receptor beta chain is a study of blood T cell repertoires in COVID-19. Turning to the study itself: COVID-19 samples collected from the United States, Italy and Spain covered acute and convalescent phases. T cells, B-cell-depleted T cells, or PBMCs supplied cDNA or gDNA.

Method: immunoSEQ multiplex PCR; TCRdb's copy keeps in-frame clones and lacks some. The sample shows around 120,000 clones, about 89% of them seen only once. After removal of 3 bases from V and 3 bases from J, the junction contained 1 base not matched to a gene. Germline V gene sequence: CDR1 SGHDT, CDR2 YYEEEE. The CDR3 has 15 residues. Sequenced input: peripheral blood. This clonotype was obtained from a woman aged 70 to 79 with acute or convalescent COVID-19. The chain uses TRBV5-6 and TRBJ2-5; 14 bases are shared with TRBD2. CDR3 in DNA: TGTGCCAGCAGCTGGGGACTAGCGGGGGAAGAGACCCAGTACTTC. Protein sequence: CASSWGLAGEETQYF.